This T cell receptor beta chain was observed in a study of cytomegalovirus exposure and HLA in healthy donors. With 8 bases clipped from V and 0 bases from J, the junction kept 8 bases outside the gene matches. Germline V gene lookup returns CDR1 LNHDA and CDR2 SQIVND (reference sequence). CDR3 length: 15 residues. PCR involved 60 Vbeta and 13 Jbeta primers. This table comes from immunoSEQ multiplex PCR, and its TCRdb copy is limited to in-frame clones, with some not included. Here the sample spans approximately 210,000 clones, about four fifths being singletons. This rearrangement joins TRBV19 to TRBJ1-1, with TRBD1 matching 8 bases. This sequence originates from a man aged 18 to 30 in good health and CMV-seronegative. Sample: PBMCs. The CDR3 loop is CASAQGAVMNTEAFF. The CDR3 bases are TGTGCCAGTGCCCAGGGGGCGGTTATGAACACTGAAGCTTTCTTT.